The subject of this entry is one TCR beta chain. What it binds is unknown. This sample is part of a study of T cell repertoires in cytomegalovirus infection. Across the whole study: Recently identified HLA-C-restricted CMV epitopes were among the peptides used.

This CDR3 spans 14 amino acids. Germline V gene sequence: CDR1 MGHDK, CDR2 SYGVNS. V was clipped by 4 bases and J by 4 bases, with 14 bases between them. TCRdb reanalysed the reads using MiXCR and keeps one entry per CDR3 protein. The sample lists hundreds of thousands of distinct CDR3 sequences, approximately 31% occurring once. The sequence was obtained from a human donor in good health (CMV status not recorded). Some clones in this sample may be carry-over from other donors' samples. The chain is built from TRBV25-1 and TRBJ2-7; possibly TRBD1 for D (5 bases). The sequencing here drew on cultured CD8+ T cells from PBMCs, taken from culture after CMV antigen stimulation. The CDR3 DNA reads TGTGCCAGCAGTGGTCAGGGCAAGGGATACGAGCAGTACTTC. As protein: CASSGQGKGYEQYF.